This paragraph covers one T cell receptor (beta chain) sequence. Its antigen is still unknown. No base quality information exists; no much larger clone differs at one position. TCR alpha and beta CDR3 regions were amplified with the iRepertoire nested amplicon-rescue multiplex PCR (arm-PCR) platform from RNA. One-step reverse transcription and amplification used roughly 95-450 ng of tissue mRNA or PBMC total RNA as input. After bead purification, a secondary multiplex PCR added Illumina adapters, and libraries were gel-purified between 200 and 400 bp. Libraries carried internal 6-nucleotide barcodes used for demultiplexing. Sequencing of libraries was performed on an Illumina MiSeq with 2x220 or 2x250 nucleotide paired-end reads. The study's processing was this. Paired reads were merged with FLASH 1.2.11 and aligned to the GRCh37 human genome with BWA-MEM before extracting TRA and TRB reads. For V and J assignment, an IMGT-derived reference of cassette sequences and CDR3 motifs that included pseudogenes was used. Reads were translated in three frames, and productive CDR3s were defined by a C…FGXG motif without stop codons. Clonotypes were defined as unique combinations of V-J cassette pair and CDR3 amino acid sequence. Reads were filtered by Hamming distance, with the threshold set by the sequence error rate of each sample in mapped regions. Clones were called with MiXCR by TCRdb after fastp trimmed the public reads at Q25, and only in-frame beta chains were retained. Every CDR3 protein is listed once, alongside the most common genes and DNA of its rows. The V and J calls reflect TCRdb's pipeline rather than the authors' work. This sample comprises approximately 400,000 distinct CDR3 sequences, around 38% of them detected only once. In total, the top ten clones hold 12% of the sample.

Inclusive of the bounding cysteine and phenylalanine, the CDR3 is 13 residues long. The sequence is cut down to CDR3 DNA, 39 bases in frame from base 1. Trimmed from V: 5 bases; trimmed from J: 2 bases; junction bases lacking a gene match: 3. For CDR1 and CDR2, the germline V gene (reference sequence) lists MNHEY and SMNVEV. Immediately after resection, surgical brain or tumor specimens were cryofrozen in liquid nitrogen, and peripheral blood cells were collected at the same time. The data stem from a study of glioma-infiltrating T cells listed by TCRdb under 2016. Regarding the study in general: Low-grade gliomas were represented by WHO grade II oligodendrogliomas or astrocytomas, and glioblastomas were represented by WHO grade IV tumors that were sampled at initial rather than recurrent diagnosis. To measure divergence between tissue and blood T-cell populations, each tissue-infiltrating repertoire was compared with the peripheral blood repertoire of the same patient. For blood libraries, the target was about 4.5- to 10-fold sequencing coverage of some 980,000 peripheral T cells. Three low-grade glioma patients, several primary glioblastoma patients, and three non-glioma patients who contributed non-neoplastic brain tissue made up the paired cohort. Dexamethasone was administered to glioma patients for six or fewer days before surgery. Glioma tissue, non-neoplastic brain tissue and matched peripheral blood mononuclear cells were used as sources from which TCR alpha- and beta-chain repertoires were sequenced.

Paper-wide results and their limitations: VJ-independent divergence between tissue and blood was found to be below expectation in non-neoplastic patients but above expectation in all gliomas, particularly low-grade gliomas. Tissue and blood shared very few CDR3 sequences, a result attributed to high CDR3 diversity and limited sampling. Patients with low tissue-blood divergence were marked by a signature set of shared blood CDR3 motifs, and this signature set was depleted in highly divergent patients. Group comparisons were based on small numbers of patients: three non-neoplastic, three low-grade glioma and 7 to 9 glioblastoma patients.

The chain uses TRBV27 and TRBJ2-7; 7 middle bases align to TRBD1. The sequencing input was glioma tissue, nonneoplastic brain tissue, or PBMCs (not recorded which). This receptor was taken from a human donor with low-grade glioma or glioblastoma, undergoing nonglioma brain surgery, or in good health (not recorded which). The DNA sequence is TGTGCCAGCAGTGGACAGGAGGCCTACGAGCAGTACTTC. This sequence encodes CASSGQEAYEQYF.